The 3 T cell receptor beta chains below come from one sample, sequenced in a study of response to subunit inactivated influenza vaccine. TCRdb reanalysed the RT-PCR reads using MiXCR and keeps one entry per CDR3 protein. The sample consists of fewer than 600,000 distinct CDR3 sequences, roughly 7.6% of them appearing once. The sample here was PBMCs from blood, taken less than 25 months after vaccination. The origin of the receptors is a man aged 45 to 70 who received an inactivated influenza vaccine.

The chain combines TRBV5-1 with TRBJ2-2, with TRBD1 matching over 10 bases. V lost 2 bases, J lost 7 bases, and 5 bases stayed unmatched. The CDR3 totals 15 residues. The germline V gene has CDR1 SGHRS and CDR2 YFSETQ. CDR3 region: CASSLRQGADGELFF. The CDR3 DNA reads TGCGCCAGCAGCTTAAGACAGGGGGCTGACGGGGAGCTGTTTTTT.

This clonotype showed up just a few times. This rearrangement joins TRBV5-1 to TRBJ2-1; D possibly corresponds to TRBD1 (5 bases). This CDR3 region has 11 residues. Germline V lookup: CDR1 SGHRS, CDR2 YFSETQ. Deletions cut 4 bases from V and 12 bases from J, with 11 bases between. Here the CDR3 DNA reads TGCGCCAGCAGCGCGGACATAGGGCAGTTCTTC. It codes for CASSADIGQFF.

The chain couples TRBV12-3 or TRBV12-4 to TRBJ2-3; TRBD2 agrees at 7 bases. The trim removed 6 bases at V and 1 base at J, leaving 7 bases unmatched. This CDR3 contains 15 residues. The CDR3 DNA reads TGTGCCAGCAGCGCGAAGCGGGGTGGCACAGATACGCAGTATTTT. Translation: CASSAKRGGTDTQYF.